Listed below are T cell receptor beta chains from one sample, sequenced in a study of T cell changes during pregnancy in multiple sclerosis. Generated by immunoSEQ multiplex PCR, the TCRdb table keeps only in-frame clones and is missing some. Of tens of thousands of clones listed, under 95% are singletons. Source: CD4+ T cells from peripheral blood mononuclear cells, taken in the second trimester of pregnancy. The receptors were gathered from a female donor with multiple sclerosis, enrolled in a pregnancy study. Each CDR3 is given with its conserved first and last residue. A D gene is named only where the DNA matches it firmly. Rows give clone size only sometimes, using once, few, many, or a class for an expanded clone.

v_gene,len,d_gene,abundance,j_gene,CDR3aa,CDR3nt
TRBV6-1,16,.,.,TRBJ2-3,CASSARGSKGTDTQYF,TGTGCCAGCAGTGCCCGGGGGTCTAAGGGAACAGATACGCAGTATTTT
TRBV15,14,.,.,TRBJ1-1,CATSRPTPNTEAFF,TGTGCCACCAGCAGACCTACCCCAAACACTGAAGCTTTCTTT
TRBV6-5,16,TRBD2,.,TRBJ2-3,CASSYASGVGTDTQYF,TGTGCCAGCAGTTACGCTAGCGGGGTGGGGACAGATACGCAGTATTTT
TRBV5-1,18,TRBD2,.,TRBJ2-1,CASSIGRGGGLPYNEQFF,TGCGCCAGTTCTATTGGTAGGGGCGGGGGGCTTCCCTACAATGAGCAGTTCTTC
TRBV14,15,TRBD2,.,TRBJ2-3,CASSPLGTSGGTQYF,TGTGCCAGCAGCCCTCTCGGGACTAGCGGGGGAACGCAGTATTTT
TRBV6-1,14,.,.,TRBJ1-2,CASSEWAGVYGYTF,TGTGCCAGCAGTGAATGGGCAGGGGTGTATGGCTACACCTTC
TRBV16,16,.,.,TRBJ2-3,CASSQSMGGGQDTQYF,TGTGCCAGCAGCCAATCAATGGGCGGAGGGCAAGATACGCAGTATTTT
TRBV21-1,14,.,.,TRBJ1-4,CASSKETVSGKLFF,TGTGCCAGCAGCAAAGAAACGGTAAGTGGAAAACTGTTTTTT
TRBV9,16,TRBD2,.,TRBJ2-1,CASSVDPLAGYNEQFF,TGTGCCAGCAGCGTAGACCCACTAGCGGGTTACAATGAGCAGTTCTTC
TRBV7-3,13,TRBD2,.,TRBJ2-5,CASSSAGGQTQYF,TGTGCCAGCAGCTCCGCGGGGGGCCAGACCCAGTACTTC
TRBV2,15,.,.,TRBJ1-4,CASKGGLTTNEKLFF,TGTGCCAGCAAGGGGGGGCTTACAACTAATGAAAAACTGTTTTTT
TRBV7-2,15,TRBD1,.,TRBJ1-2,CASSLRVGQGHGYTF,TGTGCCAGCAGCTTAAGGGTAGGACAGGGTCATGGCTACACCTTC
TRBV27,15,TRBD2,.,TRBJ2-7,CASSLGLAGVNEQYF,TGTGCCAGCAGTTTAGGACTAGCGGGGGTCAACGAGCAGTACTTC
TRBV19,15,TRBD1,once,TRBJ2-2,CASRPGTGSTGELFF,TGTGCCAGTAGACCCGGGACAGGGTCCACCGGGGAGCTGTTTTTT
TRBV7-9,13,TRBD2,.,TRBJ2-7,CASSLRGEYEQYF,TGTGCCAGCAGCTTGCGGGGGGAGTACGAGCAGTACTTC
TRBV21-1,13,.,.,TRBJ1-2,CASKKDREDGYTF,TGTGCCAGCAAGAAGGACAGGGAAGATGGCTACACCTTC
TRBV5-1,15,TRBD1,.,TRBJ1-2,CASSPGWTGGYGYTF,TGCGCCAGCAGCCCGGGTTGGACAGGGGGATATGGCTACACCTTC
TRBV6-6,14,.,.,TRBJ1-3,CASSPSRAGNTIYF,TGTGCCAGCAGCCCCTCCAGGGCTGGAAACACTATATATTTT
TRBV19,14,.,once,TRBJ2-7,CASSRAGPSYEQYF,TGTGCCAGTAGTAGGGCAGGGCCCTCCTACGAGCAGTACTTC
TRBV4-2,16,.,.,TRBJ1-4,CASSQDPTGSNEKLFF,TGTGCCAGCAGCCAAGACCCCACAGGTAGTAATGAAAAACTGTTTTTT
TRBV15,13,.,.,TRBJ1-2,CATSRGVPGGYTF,TGTGCCACCAGCAGAGGTGTACCGGGGGGCTACACCTTC
TRBV6-6,14,TRBD1,.,TRBJ1-3,CASRPTGWGNTIYF,TGTGCCAGCAGGCCGACAGGGTGGGGAAACACCATATATTTT
TRBV5-4,15,TRBD1,.,TRBJ1-2,CASSFPDRTHYGYTF,TGTGCCAGCAGCTTCCCGGACAGGACTCACTATGGCTACACCTTC
TRBV7-9,14,.,.,TRBJ2-3,CASSFMGTADTQYF,TGTGCCAGCAGCTTTATGGGGACTGCAGATACGCAGTATTTT
TRBV15,15,.,.,TRBJ2-7,CATSRDGSGSSEQYF,TGTGCCACCAGCAGAGATGGTTCAGGGTCAAGCGAGCAGTACTTC
TRBV19,14,.,.,TRBJ1-1,CASSPNTLNTEAFF,TGTGCCAGTAGTCCAAACACACTGAACACTGAAGCTTTCTTT
TRBV4-2,15,TRBD1,.,TRBJ2-5,CASSQVTGGSETQYF,TGTGCCAGCAGCCAAGTGACAGGGGGGTCAGAGACCCAGTACTTC
TRBV10-3,15,.,.,TRBJ1-5,CATLGQGPPDQPQHF,TGTGCCACGTTGGGGCAGGGGCCACCCGATCAGCCCCAGCATTTT
TRBV5-6,15,.,.,TRBJ2-3,CASAPRGGRWDTQYF,TGTGCCAGCGCCCCTAGGGGGGGGCGATGGGATACGCAGTATTTT
TRBV30,11,.,.,TRBJ1-2,CAWKWSYGYTF,TGTGCCTGGAAGTGGAGCTATGGCTACACCTTC
TRBV30,14,TRBD1,.,TRBJ2-7,CAWSSSGTGGEQYF,TGTGCCTGGAGTTCGTCCGGGACAGGGGGCGAGCAGTACTTC
TRBV18,14,.,.,TRBJ1-1,CASSPGQQRTEAFF,TGTGCCAGCTCACCAGGACAGCAGCGCACTGAAGCTTTCTTT
TRBV30,11,.,.,TRBJ2-5,CAWTGQETQYF,TGTGCCTGGACAGGTCAGGAGACCCAGTACTTC
TRBV7-3,15,TRBD2,.,TRBJ2-3,CASSFLGGDTDTQYF,TGTGCCAGCAGCTTCTTGGGGGGGGACACAGATACGCAGTATTTT
TRBV19,18,TRBD1,.,TRBJ1-1,CASSPRQGANLMNTEAFF,TGTGCCAGTAGTCCACGACAGGGGGCGAACCTCATGAACACTGAAGCTTTCTTT
TRBV15,17,.,.,TRBJ1-6,CATSPIRTREGDSPLHF,TGTGCCACCAGCCCCATTAGGACACGCGAGGGGGATTCACCCCTCCACTTT
TRBV5-4,15,TRBD2,.,TRBJ2-5,CASSVRLAGQETQYF,TGTGCCAGCAGCGTGAGACTAGCGGGGCAAGAGACCCAGTACTTC
TRBV4-2,18,TRBD1,.,TRBJ1-3,CASSPPLDRGPTSHTIYF,TGTGCCAGCAGCCCCCCCCTGGACAGGGGGCCGACGAGTCACACCATATATTTT
TRBV10-3,18,TRBD2,.,TRBJ2-3,CAISVTSGASGATDTQYF,TGTGCCATCAGTGTGACTAGCGGGGCCTCCGGGGCCACAGATACGCAGTATTTT
TRBV7-9,16,TRBD1,.,TRBJ1-1,CASNDYRGAQNTEAFF,TGTGCCAGCAACGATTACAGGGGGGCTCAGAACACTGAAGCTTTCTTT
TRBV2,13,TRBD1,.,TRBJ1-5,CASRDRVGQPQHF,TGTGCCAGCAGGGACAGGGTAGGTCAGCCCCAGCATTTT
TRBV21-1,16,.,once,TRBJ2-7,CASSNGTSGGVYEQYF,TGTGCCAGCAGCAATGGGACTAGCGGGGGGGTCTACGAGCAGTACTTC
TRBV4-1,16,TRBD1,.,TRBJ1-4,CASSPPFRTGHEKLFF,TGCGCCAGCAGCCCCCCTTTCCGGACAGGGCACGAAAAACTGTTTTTT
TRBV29-1,13,.,once,TRBJ2-7,CSVRDKRTYEQYF,TGCAGCGTTCGGGACAAAAGAACCTACGAGCAGTACTTC
TRBV6-6,13,TRBD1,.,TRBJ2-7,CASSYGTGYEQYF,TGTGCCAGCAGTTACGGGACAGGGTACGAGCAGTACTTC
TRBV6-5,15,.,.,TRBJ2-7,CASSYFRTLMAEQYF,TGTGCCAGCAGTTACTTCCGGACACTCATGGCCGAGCAGTACTTC
TRBV6-5,13,TRBD1,.,TRBJ1-2,CASSRQGDYGYTF,TGTGCCAGCAGTCGTCAGGGGGACTATGGCTACACCTTC
TRBV4-3,14,TRBD1,.,TRBJ2-7,CASSTRTGPYEQYF,TGCGCCAGCAGCACCCGGACAGGGCCCTACGAGCAGTACTTC
TRBV5-1,13,TRBD1,.,TRBJ2-7,CASSWGQGDEQYF,TGCGCCAGCAGCTGGGGACAGGGAGACGAGCAGTACTTC
TRBV5-4,14,.,once,TRBJ2-5,CASSLGLRGETQYF,TGTGCCAGCAGCTTGGGGCTTCGGGGAGAGACCCAGTACTTC
TRBV19,13,TRBD1,once,TRBJ1-1,CATRDSRNTEAFF,TGTGCCACCCGGGACAGCCGGAACACTGAAGCTTTCTTT
TRBV2,16,.,.,TRBJ1-2,CASSPKTDPGVGGYTF,TGTGCCAGCAGCCCAAAGACGGACCCGGGAGTAGGGGGCTACACCTTC